This paragraph reports one T cell receptor (beta chain). This sample was included in a study of blood T cell repertoires in COVID-19. Data came from immunoSEQ multiplex PCR; TCRdb stores just in-frame clones and leaves some out. Of approximately 120,000 clones listed, 70% to 75% are singletons. Germline lookup yields CDR1 KGHSH and CDR2 LQKENI. The CDR3 runs to 17 residues. Trimming removed 2 bases from V and 2 bases from J, with 18 bases in between. This receptor was obtained from a man aged 55 to 69 with acute or convalescent COVID-19. V gene TRBV18 combines with J gene TRBJ1-1; D is undetermined. The material sequenced was peripheral blood. The CDR3 reads CASSPFDPRIPNTEAFF. DNA for the CDR3: TGTGCCAGCTCACCATTCGACCCTAGAATCCCCAACACTGAAGCTTTCTTT. Based on the CDR3 plus reference TRBV18 and TRBJ1-1, the full variable domain is NAGVMQNPRHLVRRRGQEARLRCSPMKGHSHVYWYRQLPEEGLKFMVYLQKENIIDESGMPKERFSAEFPKEGPSILRIQQVVRGDSAAYFCASSPFDPRIPNTEAFFGQGTRLTVV.